These 27 T cell receptor beta chains came from one sample sequenced in a study of T cells in Graves' hyperthyroidism and ophthalmopathy. Amplified TCR beta CDR3 regions came from RNA transcripts. The TCR CDR3 was amplified in a first-round RT-PCR using the HTBI primer set. Via MiXCR, TCRdb re-called the multiplex PCR reads, giving one row per CDR3 protein. The repertoire holds some 420,000 distinct CDR3 sequences, about an eighth seen once, with about 4.9% in the top ten. Sequenced sample: blood. Source of these receptors: a woman aged 18-29 years with Graves' hyperthyroidism.

In DNA form, the CDR3 reads TGCAGCGTAGAGCCGGGACAGGGTGTGGAGACCCAGTACTTC. Its protein is CSVEPGQGVETQYF. This chain links TRBV29-1 with TRBJ2-5; 9 nucleotides align to TRBD1. Germline CDR1 is SQVTM and CDR2 is ANQGSEA. CDR3 length: 14 amino acids. J lost 5 bases, V lost 6 bases, and 10 bases had no gene match.

At least ten counts were recorded for this clonotype. The CDR3 protein is CASSYSRGGENIQYF. CDR3 nucleotide sequence: TGTGCCAGCAGTTACTCGAGGGGGGGGGAGAACATTCAGTACTTC. The genes are TRBV6-6 and TRBJ2-4; tentative D call: TRBD2 (7 bases). Germline CDR1 MNHNY, CDR2 SVGAGI (reference sequence). V dropped 0 bases and J dropped 7 bases, with 13 bases sitting between them. The CDR3 runs 15 residues.

The V call is TRBV6-2 or TRBV6-3, the J call TRBJ1-1; the D gene is possibly TRBD1 (5 bases). Between the trimmed V and J ends, which lost 0 bases and 4 bases, there was a span of 9 bases. The CDR3 extends over 14 amino acids. CDR1 and CDR2 from the germline V gene are MNHEY and SVGEGT. The CDR3 DNA sequence: TGTGCCAGCAGTTACTCGGGGCAGGGCACTGAAGCTTTCTTT. Residues: CASSYSGQGTEAFF.

This clonotype showed up many times. The rearrangement joins TRBV27 to TRBJ2-7, with 8 positions matching TRBD2. The V gene end was trimmed by 5 bases and the J gene end by 4 bases; junction bases not matched to a gene: 4. The length of the CDR3 is 13 residues. The germline gives CDR1 MNHEY, CDR2 SMNVEV (reference sequence). Here the CDR3 reads CASSAAGGYEQYF. The CDR3 bases are TGTGCCAGCAGTGCTGCGGGGGGTTACGAGCAGTACTTC.

The J gene is TRBJ2-2, the V gene TRBV6-1; D is unclear. CDR1 and CDR2 (germline): MNHNS, SASEGT. V was pared by 10 bases and J by 1 base, with 4 bases between. The CDR3 runs 11 residues. The CDR3: CATKNTGELFF. CDR3 DNA: TGTGCCACCAAGAACACCGGGGAGCTGTTTTTT.

V gene TRBV20-1 combines with J gene TRBJ2-7, with a tentative D call TRBD2 (5 bases). The CDR3 totals 11 residues. The V end lost 6 bases, the J end lost 5 bases, and 11 bases lay between the germline ends. Germline V CDR1 and CDR2: DFQATT, SNEGSKA (reference sequence). In nucleotides, the CDR3 is TGCAGTGCCGTGGACGGGAACGAGCAGTACTTC. Amino acid sequence: CSAVDGNEQYF.

There are many counts of this clonotype. The gene calls are TRBV6-5 and TRBJ2-7, with no clear D. Germline CDR1 and CDR2: MNHEY and SVGAGI. The ends were cut back, 0 bases at V and 2 bases at J, with 5 bases in the middle. This CDR3 has 13 residues. The CDR3 region is CASSYSYAYEQYF. DNA of the CDR3: TGTGCCAGCAGTTACTCCTATGCCTACGAGCAGTACTTC.

This clonotype was seen many times. The J gene is TRBJ1-2, the V gene TRBV5-1, with 12 bases that match TRBD1. Germline V gene lookup returns CDR1 SGHRS and CDR2 YFSETQ. The CDR3 sequence is 15 residues long. V dropped 3 bases and J dropped 4; count of bases not matched to a gene: 4. The CDR3 here is CASSSGQGASYGYTF. DNA of the CDR3: TGCGCCAGCAGCTCGGGACAGGGGGCGAGCTATGGCTACACCTTC.

This clonotype came up many times. The V gene is TRBV12-3 or TRBV12-4, the J gene TRBJ2-7; D possibly uses TRBD1 or TRBD2 (5 bases each). V was clipped by 9 bases and J by 1 base, with 16 bases between them. The CDR3 consists of 14 residues. The CDR3 spells CASQGPNLSYEQYF. In DNA form, the CDR3 reads TGTGCCAGTCAGGGACCGAACTTGTCCTACGAGCAGTACTTC.

The genes are TRBV20-1 and TRBJ2-2, with TRBD1 as a possible D gene (5 bases). Per the germline V gene, CDR1 is DFQATT and CDR2 is SNEGSKA (reference sequence). The CDR3 consists of 14 residues. V was cut by 6 bases and J by 1 base, with 12 bases left in between. The CDR3 DNA sequence: TGCAGTGCAACCCGACAGTTGAACACCGGGGAGCTGTTTTTT. Its translation is CSATRQLNTGELFF.

This clonotype occurred many times. The junction departs from the called germline gene at one end, perhaps through a read error. This chain joins TRBV7-2 and TRBJ2-1, with 10 bases that match TRBD1. CDR1 and CDR2 from the germline V gene are SGHTA and FQGNSA. CDR3 size: 13 residues. The CDR3 is CASSPGTGDEQFF. The CDR3 region has the DNA TGCGCCAGCAGCCCCGGGACAGGGGATGAGCAGTTCTTC.

This clonotype has just a few counts. Given a much more abundant clone one base away, this may be a read error. Because it lacks the conserved phenylalanine or tryptophan at the end, this CDR3 is likely a read error. CDR3 sequence reads: CASSYTIGTGGFDGYTL. The CDR3 DNA sequence: TGTGCCAGCAGTTACACAATAGGGACAGGGGGCTTCGACGGCTACACCCTC. The chain is built from TRBV12-3 or TRBV12-4 and TRBJ1-2; 12 bases align to TRBD1. V shed 4 bases and J 8 bases; nucleotides not matched to a gene: 14. The CDR3 is made up of 17 amino acids.

This clonotype was detected many times. This chain links TRBV10-1 with TRBJ2-5; D is ambiguous. V dropped 11 bases and J dropped 6 bases, with 13 bases sitting between them. The CDR3 runs 11 residues. The germline V gene has CDR1 WNHNN and CDR2 SYGVQD (reference sequence). CDR3 nucleotides: TGCGCCGACGGATCGATGAAGACCCAGTACTTC. Encoded protein: CADGSMKTQYF.

The V and J genes are TRBV4-1 and TRBJ2-4; no reliable D call. Germline CDR1 MGHRA, CDR2 YSYEKL. The CDR3 contains 18 residues. Trimming stripped 0 bases from V and 0 bases from J, with 15 bases between. The CDR3 DNA is TGCGCCAGCAGCCAAGAGAGTTTGGGCGGTCTAGCCAAAAACATTCAGTACTTC. It translates to CASSQESLGGLAKNIQYF.

J is TRBJ2-1 and V is TRBV19; D gene uncertain. The CDR3 has 13 amino acids. With 2 bases removed from V and 2 bases from J, the gap between germline ends came to 4 bases. CDR1 LNHDA and CDR2 SQIVND come from the germline V gene (reference sequence). The DNA of the CDR3 is TGTGCCAGTAGTATAAGGGCCTACAATGAGCAGTTCTTC. Translating it yields CASSIRAYNEQFF.

This clonotype was recorded at least ten times. The chain recombines TRBV28 with TRBJ1-2, with D possibly TRBD1 on 5 matching bases. CDR3 length: 14 amino acids. Germline V gene data show CDR1 as MDHEN and CDR2 as SYDVKM. Trimming took 5 bases from V and 3 from J, leaving 13 bases between them. The CDR3 is CASSEEQVYYGYTF. Written as DNA, the CDR3 is TGTGCCAGCAGTGAGGAACAGGTTTACTATGGCTACACCTTC.

There are a few counts of this clonotype. The chain combines TRBV12-3 or TRBV12-4 with TRBJ2-7, with 13 bases lining up with TRBD2. J gave up 0 bases and V 5 bases, and 7 bases lay outside the gene matches. This CDR3 contains 17 residues. CDR3 sequence reads: CASSPGLAGDRSYEQYF. CDR3 sequence (DNA): TGTGCCAGCAGTCCTGGACTAGCGGGAGACCGCTCCTACGAGCAGTACTTC.

This clonotype was recorded at least ten times. V usage is TRBV28 and J usage is TRBJ2-2, with D perhaps matching TRBD2 (6 bases). The CDR3 length is 16 residues. Between the trimmed V and J ends, which lost 5 bases and 5 bases, there was a span of 18 bases. CDR1 is MDHEN and CDR2 is SYDVKM in the germline V gene. The CDR3 DNA sequence: TGTGCCAGCAGTCTTAGCGGTTTCGGGGTGACCGGGGAGCTGTTTTTT. It is translated as CASSLSGFGVTGELFF.

This clonotype was seen at least ten times. The J gene is TRBJ2-1, the V gene TRBV24-1, with D perhaps matching TRBD2 (5 bases). Germline V gene sequence: CDR1 KGHDR, CDR2 SFDVKD. V lost 0 bases and J 3 bases, leaving 8 bases between the germline ends. CDR3 length: 15 residues. CDR3 amino acids: CATSDLRAGYNEQFF. The CDR3, as DNA: TGTGCCACCAGTGATTTGAGGGCGGGCTACAATGAGCAGTTCTTC.

Ten or more counts support this clonotype. The rearrangement joins TRBV7-8 to TRBJ1-2; D not resolved. With 4 bases removed from V and 5 bases from J, the gap between germline ends came to 8 bases. The CDR3 is 12 amino acids. The germline gives CDR1 SGHVS, CDR2 FQNEAQ. The CDR3 DNA reads as TGTGCCAGCAGCTCCAGCGTTTATGGCTACACCTTC. The encoded protein is CASSSSVYGYTF.

This clonotype was detected ten times or more. The chain has TRBV5-1 and TRBJ2-1, with TRBD2 as a possible D gene (5 bases). CDR1 and CDR2 (germline): SGHRS, YFSETQ. CDR3 length: 14 residues. Trimming took off 4 bases at V and 4 bases at J, with 12 bases between the two ends. In nucleotides, the CDR3 is TGCGCCAGCAGCACCCCGCCGGGATACAATGAGCAGTTCTTC. Translation: CASSTPPGYNEQFF.

In this sample, this clonotype turned up many times. The chain is built from TRBV6-5 and TRBJ1-2; maybe TRBD1 (6 bases). The V end was cut by 0 bases, the J end by 8 bases, with 16 bases between. The CDR3 runs 15 residues. The germline CDR1 and CDR2 sequences are MNHEY and SVGAGI. The CDR3 DNA reads as TGTGCCAGCAGTTACTCCACACAGGGTTTGGCAGGCTACACCTTC. The encoded protein is CASSYSTQGLAGYTF.

The chain uses TRBV6-2 or TRBV6-3 and TRBJ1-2; D remains unclear. The CDR3 has 13 residues. Trimming pared 6 bases from V and 4 bases from J, leaving 12 bases between. Germline-derived CDR1 and CDR2 are MNHEY and SVGEGT. The CDR3 coding sequence is TGTGCCAGCAGCCCCACAAGGGTCTATGGCTACACCTTC. Its translation: CASSPTRVYGYTF.

This clonotype was observed at least ten times. The chain links TRBV5-1 to TRBJ2-5, with TRBD2 identical over 9 bases. CDR1 is SGHRS, CDR2 YFSETQ, per germline. With 1 base clipped from V and 5 bases from J, the junction kept 6 bases outside the gene matches. The CDR3 runs to 15 residues. This CDR3 reads CASSLRVAGDETQYF. The CDR3 nucleotides read TGCGCCAGCAGCTTGAGGGTAGCGGGAGATGAGACCCAGTACTTC. The full variable domain, its missing parts supplied by reference TRBV5-1 and TRBJ2-5, is KAGVTQTPRYLIKTRGQQVTLSCSPISGHRSVSWYQQTPGQGLQFLFEYFSETQRNKGNFPGRFSGRQFSNSRSEMNVSTLELGDSALYLCASSLRVAGDETQYFGPGTRLLVL.

Turning to this clonotype: This may be a read error: a much more frequent sequence differs by one nucleotide. The rearrangement uses TRBV6-1 and TRBJ1-5; no clear D gene. The V and J ends lost 1 base and 5 bases respectively, with 9 bases between them. This CDR3 has 14 amino acids. Germline CDR1 MNHNS, CDR2 SASEGT. CDR3 nucleotide sequence: TGTGCCAGCAGTGAAGGACAACTAGATCAGCCCCAGCATTTT. This sequence encodes CASSEGQLDQPQHF.

This clonotype turned up a few times. This rearrangement joins TRBV4-3 to TRBJ2-3; 7 nucleotides agree with TRBD1. The CDR3 runs 16 residues. After removal of 3 bases from V and 4 bases from J, the junction contained 10 bases not matched to a gene. Germline-derived CDR1 and CDR2 are LGHNA and YSLEER. In nucleotides, the CDR3 is TGCGCCAGCAGCCAGGCTCAGAACAGGGGCCCAGATACGCAGTATTTT. Its protein is CASSQAQNRGPDTQYF.

This chain joins TRBV30 and TRBJ2-6; D perhaps matches TRBD2 (5 bases). Germline V lookup: CDR1 GTSNPN, CDR2 SVGIG (reference sequence). The ends were cut back, 4 bases at V and 0 bases at J, with 7 bases in the middle. This CDR3 is built from 14 residues. CDR3 sequence reads: CAWIGVSGANVLTF. The CDR3 DNA reads TGTGCCTGGATCGGGGTCTCTGGGGCCAACGTCCTGACTTTC.